This TCR beta chain was obtained from a study of CD8+CD57+ T cells in acquired aplastic anemia. Study outcomes and limitations: The number of CD8+ CDR3 sequences shared by patients and controls was around 30.

Worth noting for this clonotype: Its antigen is still unknown.

With 5 bases removed from V and 0 bases from J, the gap between germline ends came to 8 bases. CDR1 is SEHNR and CDR2 is FQNEAQ in the germline V gene (reference sequence). There are 15 residues in the CDR3. Before being chosen for sequencing, patients had shown CD8+CD57+ cell expansion by flow cytometry. All patients had severe acquired aplastic anemia. Receipt of therapy had not occurred in any patient by the time of blood sampling. The template used for profiling TCR beta VDJ and CDR3 was genomic DNA. TCRdb reanalysed the reads using MiXCR and keeps one entry per CDR3 protein. The profile shows about 98,000 distinct CDR3 sequences, roughly two thirds of them singletons.

Material for sequencing was sorted CD4+, CD8+, or CD8+CD57+ T cells (not recorded which) from PBMCs. The chain combines TRBV7-9 with TRBJ1-6; D may be TRBD1 (5 bases). The sequence was collected from a human donor with aplastic anemia. CDR3 nucleotide sequence: TGTGCCAGCAGCATAGACAGCTCCTATAATTCACCCCTCCACTTT. Translation gives CASSIDSSYNSPLHF.